This is a list of T cell receptor beta chains from one sample in a study of T cell repertoires in cytomegalovirus infection. TCRdb reprocessed the reads via MiXCR and lists one record per CDR3 protein. Here the sample spans fewer than 550,000 distinct CDR3 sequences, around a quarter being singletons. The sequenced sample was PBMCs. Receptors originate from a human donor in good health (CMV status not recorded). Some clones in this sample may be carry-over from other donors' samples. The CDR3 runs from the conserved cysteine through the conserved F or W. The D gene is left open where the match is weak. The size entry is marked missing in some rows and otherwise reads once, few, many or a size class.

v_call: TRBV29-1; j_call: TRBJ1-1; clone_size: few; d_call: NA; cdr3_aa: CSVEDLGGSTEAFF; cdr3_nt: TGCAGCGTTGAAGATTTGGGCGGGAGCACTGAAGCTTTCTTT
v_call: TRBV2; j_call: TRBJ2-5; clone_size: many; d_call: TRBD1; cdr3_aa: CASTHRRQGPQETQYF; cdr3_nt: TGTGCCAGCACCCATAGGAGACAGGGACCTCAAGAGACCCAGTACTTC
v_call: TRBV20-1; j_call: TRBJ2-5; clone_size: few; d_call: TRBD1; cdr3_aa: CSALLRDSFQETQYF; cdr3_nt: TGCAGTGCTCTACTTCGGGACAGTTTCCAAGAGACCCAGTACTTC
v_call: TRBV7-9; j_call: TRBJ2-5; clone_size: many; d_call: NA; cdr3_aa: CASSPRDSAVETQYF; cdr3_nt: TGTGCCAGCAGCCCACGGGATTCGGCAGTAGAGACCCAGTACTTC
v_call: TRBV27; j_call: TRBJ1-1; clone_size: NA; d_call: NA; cdr3_aa: CASSLVPRTFRTEAFF; cdr3_nt: TGTGCCAGCAGTCTAGTCCCCAGAACCTTTCGCACTGAAGCTTTCTTT
v_call: TRBV6-1; j_call: TRBJ2-5; clone_size: NA; d_call: NA; cdr3_aa: CASSELMTSGAQYF; cdr3_nt: TGTGCCAGCAGTGAACTGATGACCTCGGGGGCCCAGTACTTC
v_call: TRBV6-2/TRBV6-3; j_call: TRBJ2-1; clone_size: NA; d_call: NA; cdr3_aa: CASSPPRSRDNEQFF; cdr3_nt: TGTGCCAGCAGTCCCCCCCGCAGCCGGGACAATGAGCAGTTCTTC
v_call: TRBV19; j_call: TRBJ2-1; clone_size: NA; d_call: TRBD2; cdr3_aa: CASSIVASGKLYNEQFF; cdr3_nt: TGTGCCAGTAGTATAGTGGCTAGCGGGAAGCTCTACAATGAGCAGTTCTTC
v_call: TRBV9; j_call: TRBJ1-2; clone_size: few; d_call: NA; cdr3_aa: CASSVGTTDNYGYTF; cdr3_nt: TGTGCCAGCAGCGTGGGGACGACAGATAACTATGGCTACACCTTC
v_call: TRBV19; j_call: TRBJ2-2; clone_size: few; d_call: NA; cdr3_aa: CASTSNGELFF; cdr3_nt: TGTGCCAGTACCTCCAACGGGGAGCTGTTTTTT
v_call: TRBV12-3/TRBV12-4; j_call: TRBJ2-2; clone_size: NA; d_call: TRBD2; cdr3_aa: CASSFASAGVGELFF; cdr3_nt: TGTGCCAGCAGTTTCGCCTCCGCGGGAGTCGGGGAGCTGTTTTTT
v_call: TRBV19; j_call: TRBJ1-1; clone_size: NA; d_call: NA; cdr3_aa: CASSFEGLLNTEAFF; cdr3_nt: TGTGCCAGTAGCTTCGAGGGGCTTTTGAACACTGAAGCTTTCTTT
v_call: TRBV7-2; j_call: TRBJ2-1; clone_size: many; d_call: NA; cdr3_aa: CASSLSTSRQFF; cdr3_nt: TGTGCCAGCAGCTTATCTACTAGTAGGCAGTTCTTC
v_call: TRBV19; j_call: TRBJ2-6; clone_size: few; d_call: NA; cdr3_aa: CASSGAGLEAGANVLTF; cdr3_nt: TGTGCCAGTAGTGGGGCCGGGCTCGAGGCTGGGGCCAACGTCCTGACTTTC
v_call: TRBV7-8; j_call: TRBJ2-1; clone_size: many; d_call: NA; cdr3_aa: CASSLVFGGDKNEQFF; cdr3_nt: TGTGCCAGCAGCTTAGTTTTTGGGGGAGATAAGAATGAGCAGTTCTTC
v_call: TRBV7-8; j_call: TRBJ2-2; clone_size: NA; d_call: TRBD2; cdr3_aa: CASSFLGLAANTGELFF; cdr3_nt: TGTGCCAGCAGCTTTCTCGGACTAGCGGCGAACACCGGGGAGCTGTTTTTT
v_call: TRBV24-1; j_call: TRBJ2-5; clone_size: few; d_call: NA; cdr3_aa: CATSGTGISQETQYF; cdr3_nt: TGTGCCACCAGTGGTACAGGGATTTCACAAGAGACCCAGTACTTC
v_call: TRBV29-1; j_call: TRBJ2-7; clone_size: NA; d_call: TRBD1; cdr3_aa: CSVEPPGGNEQYF; cdr3_nt: TGCAGCGTTGAACCGCCAGGGGGCAACGAGCAGTACTTC
v_call: TRBV5-5; j_call: TRBJ2-2; clone_size: many; d_call: NA; cdr3_aa: CASSSHTGELFF; cdr3_nt: TGTGCCAGCAGCTCGCACACCGGGGAGCTGTTTTTT
v_call: TRBV4-3; j_call: TRBJ2-3; clone_size: many; d_call: NA; cdr3_aa: CASSQEATTDTQYF; cdr3_nt: TGCGCCAGCAGCCAAGAAGCAACCACAGATACGCAGTATTTT
v_call: TRBV7-2; j_call: TRBJ1-3; clone_size: many; d_call: NA; cdr3_aa: CASSSSSGNTIYF; cdr3_nt: TGTGCCAGCAGCTCCAGCTCTGGAAACACCATATATTTT
v_call: TRBV12-3/TRBV12-4; j_call: TRBJ1-3; clone_size: few; d_call: TRBD1; cdr3_aa: CASSLLGQNSGNTIYF; cdr3_nt: TGTGCCAGCAGTTTATTGGGACAGAACTCTGGAAACACCATATATTTT
v_call: TRBV29-1; j_call: TRBJ1-4; clone_size: NA; d_call: NA; cdr3_aa: CSVNRGWGNSEKLFF; cdr3_nt: TGCAGCGTTAATAGGGGTTGGGGTAATTCGGAAAAACTGTTTTTT
v_call: TRBV5-6; j_call: TRBJ1-6; clone_size: few; d_call: NA; cdr3_aa: CASSLNRNSPLHF; cdr3_nt: TGTGCCAGCAGCTTGAACAGGAATTCACCCCTCCACTTT
v_call: TRBV19; j_call: TRBJ1-6; clone_size: NA; d_call: TRBD1; cdr3_aa: CASSTGQELPNSPLHF; cdr3_nt: TGTGCCAGTAGTACCGGACAGGAGTTACCTAATTCACCCCTCCACTTT
v_call: TRBV9; j_call: TRBJ2-2; clone_size: NA; d_call: NA; cdr3_aa: CASSVATGTPRGTGELFF; cdr3_nt: TGTGCCAGCAGCGTAGCTACCGGGACACCTAGGGGCACCGGGGAGCTGTTTTTT
v_call: TRBV6-1; j_call: TRBJ1-1; clone_size: NA; d_call: NA; cdr3_aa: CASSEPRQSNTEAFF; cdr3_nt: TGTGCCAGCAGTGAGCCTAGACAGTCTAACACTGAAGCTTTCTTT
v_call: TRBV7-2; j_call: TRBJ2-2; clone_size: many; d_call: NA; cdr3_aa: CASSLVGGIGAGELFF; cdr3_nt: TGTGCCAGCAGCTTAGTTGGCGGGATAGGTGCCGGGGAGCTGTTTTTT
v_call: TRBV6-2/TRBV6-3; j_call: TRBJ2-5; clone_size: NA; d_call: NA; cdr3_aa: CASSPYEEWGETQYF; cdr3_nt: TGTGCCAGCAGCCCTTATGAGGAGTGGGGGGAGACCCAGTACTTC
v_call: TRBV3-1; j_call: TRBJ2-7; clone_size: NA; d_call: TRBD1; cdr3_aa: CASSRGQGLSYEQYF; cdr3_nt: TGTGCCAGCAGCCGTGGACAGGGCCTCTCCTACGAGCAGTACTTC
v_call: TRBV7-6; j_call: TRBJ2-1; clone_size: few; d_call: NA; cdr3_aa: CASSLDVGRSREQFF; cdr3_nt: TGTGCCAGCAGCTTAGACGTCGGCCGTTCTCGAGAGCAGTTCTTC